This entry describes one TCR beta chain. Trimming removed 7 bases from V and 3 bases from J, with 22 bases in between. The germline V gene encodes CDR1 SEHNR and CDR2 FQNEAQ (reference sequence). This CDR3 region has 16 residues. The record originates from a study of regulatory T cells in long-lasting Graves disease. With iRepertoire HTBI primers and Arm-PCR of CDR3 regions, TCR beta libraries were built. One entry per CDR3 protein, called by TCRdb with MiXCR from the multiplex PCR reads. The sample gives fewer than 550,000 distinct CDR3 sequences, under 25% of which show up once; more than 6% is in the top ten. Noted time point: persistent/refractory GD, antithyroid drugs over 5 years with positive TRAb. RNA isolated from PBMCs was used to make the TCR library.

This chain uses TRBV7-9 with TRBJ2-7; weak D call: TRBD1 (5 bases). Sample: peripheral blood mononuclear cells (PBMCs), taken when the disease was refractory, from a patient treated with antithyroid drugs. This receptor was obtained from a female donor with Graves disease. This CDR3 is CASTYLSSGLNYEQYF. CDR3 DNA sequence: TGTGCCAGCACGTACCTGTCGTCAGGGCTAAACTACGAGCAGTACTTC.